What follows are 11 T cell receptor beta chains derived from one specimen sequenced in a study of naive and memory T cell subsets (dated by TCRdb to the late 2010s). Findings and caveats that apply to the study as a whole: A few larger clonotypes were present in naive repertoires, particularly the CD8 repertoires, and these clonotypes were possibly memory cells re-expressing CD45RA.

The library was obtained by UMI-ligation and nested PCR. This sample was sequenced with an Illumina MiSeq. To cover both TRBC1 and TRBC2, the beta constant-region primer consisted of an equimolar mix of two oligonucleotides. Four rounds of PCR were used to amplify ligated cDNA, with nested alpha and beta constant-region primers being used together with the SP2 primer. TCRdb itself trimmed the public reads at Q25 with fastp, ran MiXCR and retained productive beta chains. Under each unique CDR3 protein, matching rows form one entry showing the most common genes and DNA. The sample table holds roughly 99,000 distinct CDR3 sequences, of which around 10% were seen once. The ten largest make up more than 0.11% of the sample. No antigen has been identified for these receptors. Sequencing input: naive CD4+ T cells from blood. The meaning of the sample's cell subset or site label: naive T cells, CD45RA high CD27+. The receptors come from a human donor in good health.

This clonotype appeared many times. The rearrangement links TRBV6-2 or TRBV6-3 to TRBJ1-1, with a tentative D call TRBD1 (6 bases). Trimming left V 10 bases short and J 0 bases short, with 12 bases between. CDR1 is MNHEY, CDR2 SVGEGT, per germline. CDR3 length: 13 residues. CDR3 bases: TGTGCCACCCACAGGGAGTTGAACACTGAAGCTTTCTTT. Translated, it gives CATHRELNTEAFF.

This clonotype was counted many times. CDR3 region: CASRPGVSGANVLTF. The CDR3 region has the DNA TGTGCCAGCAGACCAGGGGTCTCTGGGGCCAACGTCCTGACTTTC. The chain couples TRBV21-1 to TRBJ2-6; the table assigns TRBD1, which was not confirmed against the DNA. TRBV21-1 constitutes a pseudogene. The CDR3 loop spans 15 amino acids.

This clonotype was found a few times. V is TRBV7-3 and J is TRBJ2-1, with unresolved D. The germline gives CDR1 SGHTA, CDR2 FQGTGA. The V end was cut by 4 bases, the J end by 4 bases, with 17 bases between. This CDR3 is built from 16 residues. Here the CDR3 reads CASSSNGAALYNEQFF. CDR3 nucleotides: TGTGCCAGCAGCTCGAACGGCGCGGCCCTATACAATGAGCAGTTCTTC. Filled out from reference TRBV7-3 and TRBJ2-1, the complete variable domain reads GAGVSQTPSNKVTEKGKYVELRCDPISGHTALYWYRQSLGQGPEFLIYFQGTGAADDSGLPNDRFFAVRPEGSVSTLKIQRTERGDSAVYLCASSSNGAALYNEQFFGPGTRLTVL.

The table lists this clonotype with a few counts. CDR3 nucleotide sequence: TGCGCCAGCAGCTATGAAACTGGGAACGCAGGGGGGCCCCTCCACTTT. Encoded protein: CASSYETGNAGGPLHF. This chain joins TRBV4-1 and TRBJ1-6, with TRBD1 identical over 7 bases. Germline assignment: CDR1 MGHRA and CDR2 YSYEKL. This CDR3 has 16 amino acids. The V and J ends lost 5 bases and 13 bases, in that order; junction bases with no gene match: 17.

This clonotype was observed many times. The V gene is TRBV24-1, the J gene TRBJ2-1, with D unclear. V lost 4 bases, J lost 7 bases, and 13 bases lay in between. This CDR3 region has 14 residues. The germline V gene has CDR1 KGHDR and CDR2 SFDVKD. The CDR3 sequence is CATSEPRVDNEQFF. In nucleotides, the CDR3 is TGTGCCACCAGTGAGCCAAGAGTCGATAATGAGCAGTTCTTC.

The chain combines TRBV3-1 with TRBJ2-1, with 13 bases that match TRBD2. This CDR3 spans 17 amino acids. The V and J ends lost 4 bases and 4 bases, in that order; junction bases with no gene match: 7. CDR1 and CDR2 (germline): LGHDT, YNNKEL (reference sequence). The CDR3 is CASSLSGLAGVYNEQFF. The CDR3 DNA sequence: TGTGCCAGCAGCCTGTCCGGACTAGCGGGAGTGTACAATGAGCAGTTCTTC.

This clonotype has a handful of counts. The V call is TRBV11-1, the J call TRBJ1-3; the D is unclear. Trimming stripped 2 bases from V and 7 bases from J, with 9 bases between. Looked up from germline, CDR1 is SGHAT and CDR2 is FQDESV (reference sequence). The CDR3 totals 13 residues. In nucleotides, the CDR3 is TGTGCCAGCAGCTTACTAAATTTCAACACCATATATTTT. Protein sequence: CASSLLNFNTIYF.

The chain joins TRBV28 to TRBJ2-7; D may be TRBD1 (6 bases). Germline V lookup: CDR1 MDHEN, CDR2 SYDVKM. The CDR3 totals 12 residues. The V gene lost 8 bases and the J gene lost 3 bases, with 11 bases spanning the gap. The chain's CDR3 is CASAQQGYEQYF. The CDR3 coding sequence is TGTGCCAGCGCCCAACAGGGCTACGAGCAGTACTTC.

This clonotype was detected many times. The gene calls are TRBV18 and TRBJ2-7; no clear D gene. Germline assignment: CDR1 KGHSH and CDR2 LQKENI. The ends were cut back, 3 bases at V and 3 bases at J, with 6 bases in the middle. This CDR3 contains 12 residues. DNA for the CDR3: TGTGCCAGCTCACCGGGCGGCTACGAGCAGTACTTC. Translated, it gives CASSPGGYEQYF.

This chain uses TRBV3-1 with TRBJ2-2; 10 nucleotides align to TRBD2. Germline lookup yields CDR1 LGHDT and CDR2 YNNKEL (reference sequence). J gave up 3 bases and V 5 bases, and 6 bases lay outside the gene matches. The CDR3 spans 16 residues. CDR3 sequence reads: CASSTRTSGYTGELFF. The DNA for the CDR3 is TGTGCCAGCAGCACACGGACTAGCGGCTACACCGGGGAGCTGTTTTTT.

The chain has TRBV7-9 and TRBJ1-5; D is perhaps TRBD1 (5 bases). Germline CDR1 and CDR2: SEHNR and FQNEAQ (reference sequence). Trimming removed 5 bases at V and 1 base at J, with 9 bases between. This CDR3 region has 14 residues. Here the CDR3 reads CASSARDSNQPQHF. Written as DNA, the CDR3 is TGTGCCAGCAGCGCCCGGGACAGCAATCAGCCCCAGCATTTT.